These 8 T cell receptor beta chains originate from one sample sequenced in a study of shared clonotypes between healthy human individuals. The data were produced by immunoSEQ multiplex PCR, yet TCRdb's version contains in-frame clones alone and is incomplete. The repertoire consists of roughly 1,500,000 clones, with approximately 98% occurring once and the leading ten covering approximately 0.44%. Sequencing was done on a sample of naive CD4+ T cells sorted from blood. The subset is: CD45RA+ positively selected. Receptor source: a man aged 30 to 39 in good health.

The rearrangement uses TRBV5-5 and TRBJ1-1, with 9 bases fitting TRBD1. The CDR3 covers 18 residues. The V and J ends lost 0 bases and 0 bases, in that order; junction bases with no gene match: 9. Germline CDR1 SGHKS, CDR2 YYEKEE (reference sequence). For the CDR3, the DNA is TGTGCCAGCAGCTTGGGCCATGGACAGGGGCAGGTGAACACTGAAGCTTTCTTT. Translation gives CASSLGHGQGQVNTEAFF.

V gene TRBV7-9 combines with J gene TRBJ2-3; maybe TRBD2 (5 bases). V dropped 1 base and J dropped 2 bases, with 16 bases sitting between them. Germline assignment: CDR1 SEHNR and CDR2 FQNEAQ (reference sequence). There are 17 residues in the CDR3. CDR3 protein: CASSLVSREGFTDTQYF. Written as DNA, the CDR3 is TGTGCCAGCAGCTTAGTGTCGAGGGAAGGGTTCACAGATACGCAGTATTTT. Complete variable domain (other parts from reference TRBV7-9 and TRBJ2-3): DTGVSQNPRHKITKRGQNVTFRCDPISEHNRLYWYRQTLGQGPEFLTYFQNEAQLEKSRLLSDRFSAERPKGSFSTLEIQRTEQGDSAMYLCASSLVSREGFTDTQYFGPGTRLTVL.

The V gene is TRBV18, the J gene TRBJ2-7, with 13 bases lining up with TRBD2. The CDR3 spans 15 residues. The V and J ends lost 3 bases and 5 bases, in that order; junction bases with no gene match: 4. CDR1 is KGHSH and CDR2 is LQKENI in the germline V gene. The CDR3 is CASSPLLAGGDEQYF. CDR3 coding DNA: TGTGCCAGCTCACCGTTACTAGCGGGAGGGGACGAGCAGTACTTC.

The chain links TRBV28 to TRBJ2-3, with D possibly TRBD1 on 7 matching bases. CDR3 length: 13 residues. Looked up from germline, CDR1 is MDHEN and CDR2 is SYDVKM. CDR3 loop: CAAGRGSTRSQYF. In DNA, the CDR3 is TGTGCAGCGGGCAGGGGGTCTACCCGCTCCCAGTATTTT.

The CDR3: CASSKAADVFRETQYF. The CDR3 nucleotides read TGTGCCAGCAGCAAAGCGGCAGACGTTTTCCGGGAGACCCAGTACTTC. The rearrangement links TRBV21-1 to TRBJ2-5. TRBV21-1 is classified as a pseudogene. The CDR3 extends over 16 amino acids.

This clone appeared a single time. The J gene is TRBJ1-1, the V gene TRBV19; no firm D call. The CDR3 length is 15 residues. V was cut by 1 base and J by 5 bases, with 14 bases left in between. Germline CDR1 reads LNHDA; CDR2 reads SQIVND (reference sequence). CDR3 DNA: TGTGCCAGTAGTATAGGAGGCCAAATAGGAACTGAAGCTTTCTTT. Its protein product is CASSIGGQIGTEAFF.

The V gene is TRBV19, the J gene TRBJ2-3, with a possible D match to TRBD1 (5 bases). Germline CDR1 and CDR2: LNHDA and SQIVND (reference sequence). The CDR3 sequence is 15 residues long. V lost 2 bases to trimming and J lost 4 bases, with 13 bases between them. The CDR3 loop is CASSISTGLADTQYF. CDR3 in DNA: TGTGCCAGTAGTATAAGTACAGGCTTGGCAGATACGCAGTATTTT.

The genes are TRBV7-9 and TRBJ2-3; D unclear. Germline values: CDR1 SEHNR, CDR2 FQNEAQ (reference sequence). CDR3 length: 13 residues. Trimming took off 8 bases at V and 2 bases at J, with 11 bases between the two ends. The CDR3 is CASCLRNTDTQYF. For the CDR3, the DNA is TGTGCCAGCTGTCTCCGAAACACAGATACGCAGTATTTT.